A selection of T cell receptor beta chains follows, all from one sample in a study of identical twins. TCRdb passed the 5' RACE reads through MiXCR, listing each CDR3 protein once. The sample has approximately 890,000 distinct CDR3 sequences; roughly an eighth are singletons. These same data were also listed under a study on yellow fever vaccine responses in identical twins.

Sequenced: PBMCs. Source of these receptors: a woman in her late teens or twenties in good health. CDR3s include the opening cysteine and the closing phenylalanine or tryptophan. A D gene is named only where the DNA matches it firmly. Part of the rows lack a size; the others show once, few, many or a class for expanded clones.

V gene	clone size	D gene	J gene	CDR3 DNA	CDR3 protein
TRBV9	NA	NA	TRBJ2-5	TGTGCCAGCAGCGATCGGACAGATCTCCAAGAGACCCAGTACTTC	CASSDRTDLQETQYF
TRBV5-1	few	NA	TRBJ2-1	TGCGCCAGCAGCTTGGCCACGACAGCCTCTGCGGGCAATGAGCAGTTCTTC	CASSLATTASAGNEQFF
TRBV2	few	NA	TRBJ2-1	TGTGCCAGCAGTGAAGTTTGGGGCTCCAATGAGCAGTTCTTC	CASSEVWGSNEQFF
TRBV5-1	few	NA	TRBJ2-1	TGCGCCAGCAGCCACAGGGACCCCAATGAGCAGTTCTTC	CASSHRDPNEQFF
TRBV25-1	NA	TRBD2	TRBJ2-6	TGTGCCAGCAGTGAACTAGCGGCCTCGGGGGCCAACGTCCTGACTTTC	CASSELAASGANVLTF
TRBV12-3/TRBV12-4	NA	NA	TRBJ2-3	TGTGCCATCAAACTTGGGGGGCCCCACACAGATACGCAGTATTTT	CAIKLGGPHTDTQYF
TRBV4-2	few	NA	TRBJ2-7	TGTGCCAGCAGCCAAGATCTAATCTACGAGCAGTACTTC	CASSQDLIYEQYF
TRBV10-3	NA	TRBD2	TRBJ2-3	TGTGCCATCGGCCTAGCGGGAGGAGACACAGATACGCAGTATTTT	CAIGLAGGDTDTQYF
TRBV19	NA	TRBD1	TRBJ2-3	TGTGCCAGTAAAACCGCGACAGGGAGCACAGATACGCAGTATTTT	CASKTATGSTDTQYF
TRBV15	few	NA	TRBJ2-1	TGTGCCACCAGCAGAGCTGGGTGGGAGGCGGATGAGCAGTTCTTC	CATSRAGWEADEQFF
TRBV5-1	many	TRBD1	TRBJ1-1	TGCGCCAGCAGCAGGGACAGGGAGAACACTGAAGCTTTCTTT	CASSRDRENTEAFF
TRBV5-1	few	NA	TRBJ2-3	TGCGCCAGCAGCACCGGGACGGCCCCTTTCACAGATACGCAGTATTTT	CASSTGTAPFTDTQYF
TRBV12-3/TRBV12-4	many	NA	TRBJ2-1	TGTGCCAGCAGGGGGCAAAGCTCCTACAATGAGCAGTTCTTC	CASRGQSSYNEQFF
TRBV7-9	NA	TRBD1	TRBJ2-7	TGTGCCAGCAGCCAACCCCCGGGACAGGGGGCCTACGAGCAGTACTTC	CASSQPPGQGAYEQYF
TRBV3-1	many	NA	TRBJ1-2	TGTGCCAGCAGCGCTCATCCGGAGGCGGACTATGGCTACACCTTC	CASSAHPEADYGYTF
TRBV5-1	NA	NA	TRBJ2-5	TGCGCCAGCAGCCCGGTGGGGGAGATCGGGCAAGAGACCCAGTACTTC	CASSPVGEIGQETQYF
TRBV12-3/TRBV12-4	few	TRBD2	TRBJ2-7	TGTGCCAGCAGTTTAGAACCTTATTCGGTTAGCGGGAGGGCCTACGAGCAGTACTTC	CASSLEPYSVSGRAYEQYF
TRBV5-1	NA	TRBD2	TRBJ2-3	TGCGCCAGCAGCTTGGCCTCGGCTAGCGGGAGTGCAGATACGCAGTATTTT	CASSLASASGSADTQYF
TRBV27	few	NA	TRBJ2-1	TGTGCCAGCAGTTTCCTCTTTCCCAGCTCCTACAATGAGCAGTTCTTC	CASSFLFPSSYNEQFF
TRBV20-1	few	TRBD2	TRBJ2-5	TGCAGTGCTAGAGATGCCCAGCGGGGTCAAGAGACCCAGTACTTC	CSARDAQRGQETQYF
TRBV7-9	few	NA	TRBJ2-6	TGTGCCAGCAGCCCTTCAACGACACTCTCTGGGGCCAACGTCCTGACTTTC	CASSPSTTLSGANVLTF
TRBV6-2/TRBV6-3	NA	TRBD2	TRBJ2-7	TGTGCCAGCAGTCCCCCGGGACTAGCGGGAGGGCCACCGGAAGCGTACGAGCAGTACTTC	CASSPPGLAGGPPEAYEQYF
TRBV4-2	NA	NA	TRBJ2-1	TGTGCCAGCAGCCCTGGGCTTGCCTTTGCAATAGGCGAGCAGTTCTTC	CASSPGLAFAIGEQFF
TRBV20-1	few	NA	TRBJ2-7	TGCAGTGCTAGAGATCGAACCATTACCGAGCAGTACTTC	CSARDRTITEQYF
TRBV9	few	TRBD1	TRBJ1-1	TGTGCCAGTACAGGGGTGGGCACTGAAGCTTTCTTT	CASTGVGTEAFF
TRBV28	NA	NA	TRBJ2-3	TGTGCCAGCAGTTTAACCGGGGCGAACTCAGATACGCAGTATTTT	CASSLTGANSDTQYF
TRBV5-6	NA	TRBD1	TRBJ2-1	TGTGCCAGCAGCTCTGAGCCGGGACAGGGAAATGAGCAGTTCTTC	CASSSEPGQGNEQFF
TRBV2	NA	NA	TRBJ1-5	TGTGCCAGCAGTAGGCCTTCGGGGCAGCCCCAGCATTTT	CASSRPSGQPQHF
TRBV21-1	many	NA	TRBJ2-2	TGTGCCAGCAGCAAAGGGGGGGGGGAGCTGTTTTTT	CASSKGGGELFF
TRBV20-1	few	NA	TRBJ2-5	TGCAGTGCTAGCCGGGGCACGGACGTACAAGAGACCCAGTACTTC	CSASRGTDVQETQYF
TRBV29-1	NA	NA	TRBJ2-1	TGCAGCGTTCAAGGGGAGCGGGTATACAATGAGCAGTTCTTC	CSVQGERVYNEQFF
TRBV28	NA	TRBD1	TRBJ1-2	TGTGCCAGCATAAGTCCTCCGGGACAGGTCCCTCATGGCTACACCTTC	CASISPPGQVPHGYTF
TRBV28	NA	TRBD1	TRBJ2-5	TGTGCCAGCAGCCCCCGGACAGGGATTATCCAAGAGACCCAGTACTTC	CASSPRTGIIQETQYF
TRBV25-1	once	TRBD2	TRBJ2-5	TGTGCCAGCAGAGGGGCGGGGGGGCAAGAGACCCAGTACTTC	CASRGAGGQETQYF
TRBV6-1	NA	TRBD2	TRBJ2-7	TGTGCCAGCAGACCACTAGCGGGGGCCTACGAGCAGTACTTC	CASRPLAGAYEQYF
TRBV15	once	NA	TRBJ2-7	TGTGCCACCAGCAGAGGGTTGGAGAGATCCTCCTACGAGCAGTACTTC	CATSRGLERSSYEQYF
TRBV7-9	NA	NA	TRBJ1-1	TGTGCCAGCAGCGACTGGAGCGGGGGGACTGAAGCTTTCTTT	CASSDWSGGTEAFF
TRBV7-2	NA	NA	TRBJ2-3	TGTGCCAGCAGCTCCAGATTGGCAGATACGCAGTATTTT	CASSSRLADTQYF
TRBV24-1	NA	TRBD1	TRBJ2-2	TGTGCCACCAGTGACCCCGGACAGGCGAACACCGGGGAGCTGTTTTTT	CATSDPGQANTGELFF
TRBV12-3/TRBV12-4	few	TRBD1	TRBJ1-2	TGTGCCAGCACCCAGACAGGGCATGGCTACACCTTC	CASTQTGHGYTF
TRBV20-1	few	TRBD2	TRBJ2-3	TGCAGTGCTAGAGCCTTAGTAGCGGGGAAAGGGGATACGCAGTATTTT	CSARALVAGKGDTQYF
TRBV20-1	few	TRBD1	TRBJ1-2	TGCAGTGCTAGACCAACAGGGGGGAACTATGGCTACACCTTC	CSARPTGGNYGYTF
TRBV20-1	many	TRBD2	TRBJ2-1	TGCAGTGCAAGCAGGTGGAGTAGCGGGAACTACAATGAGCAGTTCTTC	CSASRWSSGNYNEQFF
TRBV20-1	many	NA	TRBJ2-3	TGCAGTGCTAGAGATTTTGGGGCTCTAGGAGCGCGGGGCACTTCCGATACGCAGTATTTT	CSARDFGALGARGTSDTQYF
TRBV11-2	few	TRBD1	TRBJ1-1	TGTGCCAGCAGCAACCGGGACAGGGTAACTGAAGCTTTCTTT	CASSNRDRVTEAFF
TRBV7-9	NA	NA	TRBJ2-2	TGTGCCAGCAGCTTACCTAGCGCTGGCACCGGGGAGCTGTTTTTT	CASSLPSAGTGELFF